The 31 T cell receptor beta chains presented below share a single source sample, sequenced in a study of PD-L1 blockade in urothelial cancer. Method: immunoSEQ multiplex PCR; TCRdb's copy keeps in-frame clones and lacks some. The data hold about 56,000 clones, with over 75% observed a single time. Time point denoted: pretreatment peripheral blood. Sample: PBMCs, taken around atezolizumab (anti-PD-L1) treatment. The receptors stem from a man between 65 and 85 years old with urothelial cancer.

This CDR3 is CASSSTSGRAGFRETQYF. The DNA of the CDR3 is TGTGCCAGCAGCTCGACTAGCGGGAGGGCCGGATTTCGGGAGACCCAGTACTTC. The chain uses TRBV13 and TRBJ2-5; TRBD2 matches 14 bases. The CDR3 covers 18 residues. Trimming at V came to 4 bases and at J to 5 bases, leaving 12 bases not matched to a gene. CDR1 and CDR2 (germline): PRHDT, FYEKMQ (reference sequence).

The chain employs TRBV5-4 and TRBJ2-5, with 9 bases lining up with TRBD1. Looked up from germline, CDR1 is SGHNT and CDR2 is YYREEE (reference sequence). The CDR3 is 15 residues long. Trimming took 2 bases from V and 6 from J; bases not matched to a gene: 8. The CDR3: CASSFGGTGRKTQYF. CDR3 bases: TGTGCCAGCAGCTTTGGGGGGACAGGGAGAAAGACCCAGTACTTC.

The chain has TRBV19 and TRBJ2-2; D ambiguous. From germline, CDR1 is LNHDA and CDR2 SQIVND (reference sequence). V shed 7 bases and J shed 11 bases, with 11 bases lying between them. The CDR3 has 11 amino acids. The DNA for the CDR3 is TGTGCCAGTACCGCTAGGCATGAGCTGTTTTTT. Translation gives CASTARHELFF.

The rearrangement links TRBV5-1 to TRBJ1-3, with 7 bases matching TRBD1. The CDR3 has 16 residues. Germline values: CDR1 SGHRS, CDR2 YFSETQ. The J segment lost 4 bases and the V segment lost 0 bases, leaving 7 bases of the junction unmatched. The CDR3 sequence: CASSLVDGTAGNTIYF. The CDR3 bases are TGCGCCAGCAGCTTGGTGGATGGGACAGCAGGAAACACCATATATTTT.

The rearrangement joins TRBV13 to TRBJ2-7; no clear D gene. Trimming left V 2 bases short and J 4 bases short, with 9 bases between. The CDR3 extends over 13 amino acids. CDR1 is PRHDT and CDR2 is FYEKMQ in the germline V gene (reference sequence). The CDR3 loop is CASSLYGLYEQYF. The CDR3 coding sequence is TGTGCCAGCAGCTTATATGGCCTTTACGAGCAGTACTTC.

This chain joins TRBV11-1 and TRBJ2-5; D possibly corresponds to TRBD1 (5 bases). Germline loops: CDR1 SGHAT, CDR2 FQDESV (reference sequence). V lost 1 base to trimming and J lost 1 base, with 7 bases between them. The length of the CDR3 is 14 residues. The CDR3 region has the DNA TGTGCCAGCAGCTTAGGGCAGGGCCAAGAGACCCAGTACTTC. Protein product: CASSLGQGQETQYF.

The chain carries TRBV18 and TRBJ1-2; TRBD1 might be the D (6 bases). CDR1 KGHSH and CDR2 LQKENI come from the germline V gene. Trimming took off 0 bases at V and 6 bases at J, with 11 bases between the two ends. This CDR3 has 14 residues. The CDR3 coding sequence is TGTGCCAGCTCACCACCGGCACACAGGGATGGCTACACCTTC. Protein: CASSPPAHRDGYTF.

The chain joins TRBV18 to TRBJ1-5; D may be TRBD1 (5 bases). CDR1 is KGHSH, CDR2 LQKENI, per germline. The CDR3 is made up of 14 amino acids. V was trimmed by 3 bases and J by 4 bases, leaving 10 bases between them. In nucleotides, the CDR3 is TGTGCCAGCTCACCGGACGGGGGAAATCAGCCCCAGCATTTT. It is translated as CASSPDGGNQPQHF.

V usage is TRBV6-1 and J usage is TRBJ1-5; tentative D call: TRBD1 (6 bases). The CDR3 sequence is 15 residues long. Germline V CDR1 and CDR2: MNHNS, SASEGT. Trimming left V 10 bases short and J 2 bases short, with 18 bases between. The chain's CDR3 is CATTPGGAGNQPQHF. CDR3 sequence (DNA): TGTGCCACCACCCCTGGGGGGGCGGGCAATCAGCCCCAGCATTTT.

The chain combines TRBV30 with TRBJ2-3; 9 bases line up with TRBD2. This CDR3 region has 12 residues. From germline, CDR1 is GTSNPN and CDR2 SVGIG (reference sequence). V trimming: 4 bases; J trimming: 14 bases; junction bases outside the gene matches: 10. The CDR3 spells CAWNSGGRYAYF. DNA of the CDR3: TGTGCCTGGAACAGCGGGGGGAGATACGCGTATTTT.

The chain is built from TRBV5-1 and TRBJ1-1; TRBD1 aligns across 7 bases. Germline CDR1 reads SGHRS; CDR2 reads YFSETQ. The CDR3 is made up of 13 amino acids. Germline trimming cut 3 bases from V and 4 bases from J; bases unmatched to any gene: 3. The CDR3 DNA reads as TGCGCCAGCAGCTCTGACAGGGCCACTGAAGCTTTCTTT. It codes for CASSSDRATEAFF. Full variable domain (missing parts from reference TRBV5-1 and TRBJ1-1): KAGVTQTPRYLIKTRGQQVTLSCSPISGHRSVSWYQQTPGQGLQFLFEYFSETQRNKGNFPGRFSGRQFSNSRSEMNVSTLELGDSALYLCASSSDRATEAFFGQGTRLTVV.

The J gene is TRBJ1-1, the V gene TRBV27; tentative D call: TRBD1 (5 bases). The CDR3 length is 15 residues. The V gene's germline CDR1 is MNHEY and CDR2 SMNVEV (reference sequence). The V end lost 5 bases, the J end lost 3 bases, and 16 bases lay between the germline ends. The CDR3 here is CASSPSAAGDTEAFF. The DNA of the CDR3 is TGTGCCAGCAGTCCCAGTGCCGCGGGGGACACTGAAGCTTTCTTT.

The J gene is TRBJ2-2, the V gene TRBV6-1; perhaps TRBD1 as D (6 bases). CDR3 length equals 16 residues. CDR1 and CDR2 (germline): MNHNS, SASEGT. V lost 4 bases, J lost 1 base, and 13 bases lay in between. CDR3 residues: CASSATGTLNTGELFF. Written as DNA, the CDR3 is TGTGCCAGCAGTGCTACCGGGACACTGAACACCGGGGAGCTGTTTTTT.

V is TRBV18 and J is TRBJ1-1, with 7 bases identical to TRBD1. The V gene's germline CDR1 is KGHSH and CDR2 LQKENI. The CDR3 covers 15 residues. J lost 6 bases, V lost 6 bases, and 13 bases had no gene match. CDR3 DNA sequence: TGTGCCAGCTCCCGAGACAGGGTGGCCCAAGCTGAAGCTTTCTTT. It specifies CASSRDRVAQAEAFF.

The rearrangement links TRBV15 to TRBJ2-6, with unresolved D. The V gene's germline CDR1 is LNHNV and CDR2 YYDKDF (reference sequence). V lost 0 bases and J 0 bases, leaving 3 bases between the germline ends. This CDR3 is built from 15 residues. This chain's CDR3 is CATSRDISGANVLTF. The CDR3 coding sequence is TGTGCCACCAGCAGAGACATCTCTGGGGCCAACGTCCTGACTTTC. Looking up the rest from reference TRBV15 and TRBJ2-6 gives the full variable domain: DAMVIQNPRYQVTQFGKPVTLSCSQTLNHNVMYWYQQKSSQAPKLLFHYYDKDFNNEADTPDNFQSRRPNTSFCFLDIRSPGLGDTAMYLCATSRDISGANVLTFGAGSRLTVL.

V usage is TRBV4-1 and J usage is TRBJ2-7; 8 bases agree with TRBD2. V dropped 0 bases and J dropped 2; count of bases not matched to a gene: 3. Germline CDR1 and CDR2: MGHRA and YSYEKL. This CDR3 has 15 amino acids. The CDR3 here is CASSQDPGGTYEQYF. CDR3 in DNA: TGCGCCAGCAGCCAAGATCCGGGGGGGACCTACGAGCAGTACTTC.

The rearrangement joins TRBV14 to TRBJ2-1, with TRBD2 matching over 7 bases. The CDR3 is 14 residues long. V shed 0 bases and J 16 bases; nucleotides not matched to a gene: 12. Germline V gives CDR1 SGHDN, CDR2 FVKESK. CDR3 residues: CASSQESGGRALFF. In DNA, the CDR3 is TGTGCCAGCAGCCAAGAGAGCGGTGGGAGGGCTCTTTTCTTC.

This chain uses TRBV6-1 with TRBJ2-2; D gene uncertain. Looked up from germline, CDR1 is MNHNS and CDR2 is SASEGT. The V and J ends lost 2 bases and 1 base respectively, with 5 bases between them. CDR3 length: 14 amino acids. DNA for the CDR3: TGTGCCAGCAGTGAATTCGGGAACACCGGGGAGCTGTTTTTT. Residues: CASSEFGNTGELFF.

This chain connects TRBV5-4 to TRBJ2-3; 9 bases match TRBD2. Germline CDR1 is SGHNT and CDR2 is YYREEE (reference sequence). The CDR3 is 13 amino acids. The CDR3 DNA is TGTGTATGGGGGACTAGCATACCAGATACGCAGTATTTT. The encoded protein is CVWGTSIPDTQYF.

The chain employs TRBV5-1 and TRBJ2-2; 8 nucleotides match TRBD1. The germline V gene has CDR1 SGHRS and CDR2 YFSETQ. This CDR3 is 14 amino acids long. V shed 4 bases, J shed 7 bases, and the junction held 6 bases outside the gene matches. CDR3 in amino acids: CASSTTGEVGELFF. DNA of the CDR3: TGCGCCAGCAGCACGACAGGGGAGGTCGGGGAGCTGTTTTTT.

The count of this clone is one. This rearrangement joins TRBV7-3 to TRBJ2-7; maybe TRBD2 (7 bases). This CDR3 contains 16 residues. V was clipped by 1 base and J by 2 bases, with 15 bases between them. CDR1 is SGHTA, CDR2 FQGTGA, per germline. In nucleotides, the CDR3 is TGTGCCAGCAGCTTAAGGGGGGGGACACTTGCCTACGAGCAGTACTTC. Translating it yields CASSLRGGTLAYEQYF.

This sequence joins TRBV5-1 and TRBJ1-2; 9 positions agree with TRBD1. The germline V gene has CDR1 SGHRS and CDR2 YFSETQ. CDR3 length equals 15 residues. The V segment lost 1 base and the J segment 4 bases; nucleotides outside the gene matches: 5. The CDR3 region is CASSLTGGVGYGYTF. The DNA for the CDR3 is TGCGCCAGCAGCTTGACAGGGGGCGTCGGCTATGGCTACACCTTC. Based on the CDR3 plus reference TRBV5-1 and TRBJ1-2, the full variable domain is KAGVTQTPRYLIKTRGQQVTLSCSPISGHRSVSWYQQTPGQGLQFLFEYFSETQRNKGNFPGRFSGRQFSNSRSEMNVSTLELGDSALYLCASSLTGGVGYGYTFGSGTRLTVV.

This sequence joins TRBV28 and TRBJ2-2, with D hard to call. Between the trimmed V and J ends, which lost 4 bases and 5 bases, there was a span of 8 bases. This CDR3 comprises 13 residues. Germline values: CDR1 MDHEN, CDR2 SYDVKM. The CDR3 reads CASSSPVTGELFF. The CDR3 coding sequence is TGTGCCAGCAGTTCCCCAGTAACCGGGGAGCTGTTTTTT.

The rearrangement joins TRBV5-5 to TRBJ1-2; D ambiguous. The CDR3 covers 16 residues. V shed 3 bases and J shed 0 bases, with 15 bases lying between them. Germline assignment: CDR1 SGHKS and CDR2 YYEKEE (reference sequence). CDR3 in amino acids: CASSSRLGGSNYGYTF. As DNA, the CDR3 is TGTGCCAGCAGCTCGAGGCTCGGTGGTTCTAACTATGGCTACACCTTC.

This sequence joins TRBV28 and TRBJ1-5, with D maybe TRBD1 (5 bases). V shed 3 bases and J shed 1 base, with 7 bases lying between them. Germline assignment: CDR1 MDHEN and CDR2 SYDVKM. The CDR3 has 14 residues. CDR3 protein: CASSFRGSNQPQHF. CDR3 DNA: TGTGCCAGCAGTTTTAGGGGAAGCAATCAGCCCCAGCATTTT.

The chain is built from TRBV6-1 and TRBJ2-1; TRBD1 matches 7 bases. Trimming at V came to 0 bases and at J to 4 bases, leaving 3 bases not matched to a gene. This CDR3 contains 15 residues. Germline CDR1 is MNHNS and CDR2 is SASEGT. The CDR3 DNA follows: TGTGCCAGCAGTGAAGCGGGACAGACTTACAATGAGCAGTTCTTC. Its protein product is CASSEAGQTYNEQFF.

The chain employs TRBV10-3 and TRBJ2-4; 10 nucleotides line up with TRBD1. The CDR3 loop spans 14 amino acids. From germline, CDR1 is ENHRY and CDR2 SYGVKD. J gave up 7 bases and V 9 bases, and 9 bases lay outside the gene matches. CDR3 sequence reads: CAIQTGGVGNIQYF. Written as DNA, the CDR3 is TGTGCCATTCAGACAGGGGGCGTAGGGAACATTCAGTACTTC.

The gene calls are TRBV5-5 and TRBJ1-1, with 12 bases fitting TRBD1. Germline V gene lookup returns CDR1 SGHKS and CDR2 YYEKEE (reference sequence). V shed 3 bases and J 1 base; nucleotides not matched to a gene: 7. The CDR3 is 17 amino acids. This chain's CDR3 is CASSSGQGAGGNTEAFF. For the CDR3, the DNA is TGTGCCAGCAGCTCGGGACAGGGGGCTGGTGGGAACACTGAAGCTTTCTTT.

The chain has TRBV6-1 and TRBJ2-2, with D possibly being TRBD1 (6 bases). The CDR3 contains 14 residues. Trimming removed 7 bases from V and 3 bases from J, with 12 bases in between. Germline values: CDR1 MNHNS, CDR2 SASEGT. The CDR3 loop reads CASNEQGHTGELFF. DNA for the CDR3: TGTGCCAGCAACGAACAGGGCCACACCGGGGAGCTGTTTTTT.

The chain links TRBV15 to TRBJ2-7; perhaps TRBD2 as D (5 bases). This CDR3 is 13 amino acids long. Germline-derived CDR1 and CDR2 are LNHNV and YYDKDF (reference sequence). Trimming stripped 0 bases from V and 4 bases from J, with 7 bases between. The chain's CDR3 is CATSRDRRYEQYF. The CDR3 DNA reads TGTGCCACCAGCAGAGATCGGAGGTACGAGCAGTACTTC. The full variable domain, its missing parts supplied by reference TRBV15 and TRBJ2-7, is DAMVIQNPRYQVTQFGKPVTLSCSQTLNHNVMYWYQQKSSQAPKLLFHYYDKDFNNEADTPDNFQSRRPNTSFCFLDIRSPGLGDTAMYLCATSRDRRYEQYFGPGTRLTVT.

The chain recombines TRBV6-1 with TRBJ2-6; 8 nucleotides line up with TRBD2. Trimming took 4 bases from V and 0 from J; bases not matched to a gene: 5. Germline-derived CDR1 and CDR2 are MNHNS and SASEGT. The CDR3 loop spans 17 amino acids. For the CDR3, the DNA is TGTGCCAGCAGTGGCCAGACTAGCGCCTCTGGGGCCAACGTCCTGACTTTC. It specifies CASSGQTSASGANVLTF.